The clone carrying this T cell receptor (beta chain) has only a few counts. The antigen is not known. In germline, CDR1 is DFQATT, CDR2 SNEGSKA (reference sequence). Deletions cut 0 bases from V and 1 base from J, with 13 bases between. CDR3 size: 16 residues. Each CDR3 protein is one row after TCRdb ran MiXCR on the RT-PCR reads. This table holds hundreds of thousands of distinct CDR3 sequences, less than 25% found once. The data derive from a study of response to subunit inactivated influenza vaccine. Findings and limits, study-wide: That few new T cells are recruited by each seasonal influenza vaccination was the authors' suggestion.

The chain links TRBV20-1 to TRBJ2-1; TRBD2 might be the D (5 bases). This clonotype was sampled from a man in his fifties or sixties who received an inactivated influenza vaccine. The material was PBMCs from blood, obtained approximately 20 months after vaccination. The CDR3 region has the DNA TGCAGTGCTAGAGAGCGAGCGGCGAAATCCTACAATGAGCAGTTCTTC. It specifies CSARERAAKSYNEQFF.